The clone carrying this T cell receptor (beta chain) was seen more than once but under ten times. Its antigen is as yet unknown. V dropped 0 bases and J dropped 0; count of bases not matched to a gene: 16. The germline V gene encodes CDR1 LGHNA and CDR2 YSLEER. The length of the CDR3 is 21 residues. This record belongs to a study of blood T cells in healthy people across ages. Study summary: Template switching recovered approximately one barcoded beta molecule for every two T cells.

Findings and limits, study-wide: Unsorted PBMC input precluded a conclusive naive versus antigen-experienced comparison.

It was with a sample-barcoded 5' primer and a J-beta primer mix that a second PCR of roughly 6 to 12 cycles was run. TCRdb reanalysed the 5' RACE reads using MiXCR and keeps one entry per CDR3 protein. Altogether around 520,000 distinct CDR3 sequences are present, 25% to 35% being singletons, with the ten largest covering approximately 3.7%. This sample was also put to use in a study of T cells of mothers and their children. According to that study: Related and unrelated pairs show similar shaping of TCR recombination output by thymic selection.

The rearrangement links TRBV4-3 to TRBJ2-5; 10 bases match TRBD2. Sequencing was done on a sample of blood. The source of this sequence is a boy younger than 10 in good health. The CDR3 DNA reads as TGCGCCAGCAGCCAAGATCTACGGACAGGGCTAGCGGGGGCCTACCAAGAGACCCAGTACTTC. It encodes CASSQDLRTGLAGAYQETQYF.